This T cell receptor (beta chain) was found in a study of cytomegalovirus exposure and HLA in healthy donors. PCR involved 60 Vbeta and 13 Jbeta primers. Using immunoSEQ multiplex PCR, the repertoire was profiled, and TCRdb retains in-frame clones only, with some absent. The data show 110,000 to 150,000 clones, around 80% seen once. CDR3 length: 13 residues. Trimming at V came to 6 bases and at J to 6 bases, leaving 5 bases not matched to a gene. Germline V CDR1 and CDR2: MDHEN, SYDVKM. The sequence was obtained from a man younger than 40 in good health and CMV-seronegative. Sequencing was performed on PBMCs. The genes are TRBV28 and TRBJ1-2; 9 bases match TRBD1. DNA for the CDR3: TGTGCCAGCAGGAGTGGACAGGGGAATGGCTACACCTTC. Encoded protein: CASRSGQGNGYTF.